The T cell receptor beta chain under discussion was sequenced for a study of blood T cells in healthy people across ages. Remarks on this clonotype: The antigen is unknown. Mismatch with germline at one junction end may stem from a read error.

Isolation recovered at least 6 million PBMCs from every sample. Then a second PCR, running roughly 7 to 11 cycles, was carried out with a sample-barcoded 5' primer and a J-beta primer mix. TCRdb redid the calling of the 5' RACE reads with MiXCR, one entry per CDR3 protein. The table includes around 800,000 distinct CDR3 sequences, around half detected once. Study-wide findings and caveats: Older age coincided with a roughly linear decline in TCR beta diversity per million T cells. In long-lived donors, naive CD4+ cell counts and diversity exceeded those of aged donors.

Germline CDR1 SNHLY, CDR2 FYNNEI. This CDR3 has 14 residues. Sequenced input: blood. This receptor was identified in an elderly man in good health. The chain recombines TRBV2 with TRBJ2-1, with TRBD2 as a possible D gene (6 bases). CDR3 sequence reads: CASSELARYNGQFF. Written as DNA, the CDR3 is TGTGCCAGCAGTGAACTAGCGAGATACAATGGGCAGTTCTTC.